This entry lists 27 T cell receptor beta chains sequenced from one sample in a study of shared clonotypes between healthy human individuals. TCRdb's copy holds only in-frame clones and misses some; the assay was immunoSEQ multiplex PCR. The sample includes approximately 2.3 million clones, just over 90% seen only once; the top ten take 0.39%. The sample was naive CD4+ T cells from PBMCs. Indicated subset: CD45RA+ positively selected. Every receptor here comes from a young man in good health. Some clones in this sample may be carry-over from other donors' samples.

The chain is built from TRBV6-6 and TRBJ2-7, with D possibly called TRBD1 or TRBD2 (5 bases each). V was clipped by 7 bases and J by 2 bases, with 15 bases between them. The CDR3 has 14 residues. CDR1 is MNHNY, CDR2 SVGAGI, per germline (reference sequence). CDR3 coding DNA: TGTGCCAGCACCGCTAGGGGACCCGCCTACGAGCAGTACTTC. Protein product: CASTARGPAYEQYF.

J is TRBJ2-5 and V is TRBV11-1; 10 bases agree with TRBD2. V shed 4 bases, J shed 3 bases, and the junction held 14 bases outside the gene matches. Looked up from germline, CDR1 is SGHAT and CDR2 is FQDESV (reference sequence). The CDR3 spans 18 residues. This CDR3 is CASSYLFTGTSVEETQYF. In DNA form, the CDR3 reads TGTGCCAGCAGCTATCTATTTACCGGGACTAGCGTTGAAGAGACCCAGTACTTC. Variable domain in full (rest from reference TRBV11-1 and TRBJ2-5): EAEVAQSPRYKITEKSQAVAFWCDPISGHATLYWYRQILGQGPELLVQFQDESVVDDSQLPKDRFSAERLKGVDSTLKIQPAELGDSAMYLCASSYLFTGTSVEETQYFGPGTRLLVL.

The CDR3 is CASNPGLAGVYEQYF. The CDR3 region has the DNA TGTGCCAGCAACCCAGGACTAGCGGGGGTTTACGAGCAGTACTTC. The chain recombines TRBV27 with TRBJ2-7; 13 bases align to TRBD2. The CDR3 loop spans 15 amino acids. The junction had 7 bases not matched to a gene; V was cut back by 7 bases and J by 4 bases. Germline lookup yields CDR1 MNHEY and CDR2 SMNVEV (reference sequence).

This clone was detected once. The genes are TRBV9 and TRBJ2-1; 10 bases agree with TRBD2. The CDR3 runs to 16 residues. The junction had 5 bases not matched to a gene; V was cut back by 0 bases and J by 5 bases. The germline gives CDR1 SGDLS, CDR2 YYNGEE. CDR3 residues: CASSVEPSGGNNEQFF. The CDR3, as DNA: TGTGCCAGCAGCGTAGAACCTAGCGGGGGTAACAATGAGCAGTTCTTC.

CDR3 sequence (DNA): TGTGCCAGCAGTTACTCCCACAGAGGCCCCTACGAGCAGTACTTC. Amino acids: CASSYSHRGPYEQYF. This chain links TRBV6-5 with TRBJ2-7, with D unclear. The V gene's germline CDR1 is MNHEY and CDR2 SVGAGI. The CDR3 runs 15 residues. Trimming took 0 bases from V and 2 from J, leaving 11 bases between them.

A word on this clone: Other DNA sequences in this specimen translate into the identical CDR3. This chain connects TRBV5-1 to TRBJ2-2, with 7 bases fitting TRBD2. J was trimmed by 7 bases and V by 4 bases; bases with no gene match: 7. CDR1 is SGHRS and CDR2 is YFSETQ in the germline V gene. The CDR3 is made up of 14 amino acids. The CDR3 DNA follows: TGCGCCAGCAGCCTCGGGACGGGAGGCGGGGAGCTGTTTTTT. The encoded protein is CASSLGTGGGELFF. The whole variable domain, filled in from reference TRBV5-1 and TRBJ2-2, reads KAGVTQTPRYLIKTRGQQVTLSCSPISGHRSVSWYQQTPGQGLQFLFEYFSETQRNKGNFPGRFSGRQFSNSRSEMNVSTLELGDSALYLCASSLGTGGGELFFGEGSRLTVL.

The chain carries TRBV5-1 and TRBJ2-1; D ambiguous. The CDR3 consists of 16 residues. V was trimmed by 0 bases and J by 0 bases, leaving 10 bases between them. CDR1 is SGHRS and CDR2 is YFSETQ in the germline V gene. The CDR3 nucleotides read TGCGCCAGCAGCTTGGATGGCGCGTCCTCCTACAATGAGCAGTTCTTC. Encoded protein: CASSLDGASSYNEQFF.

CDR3 DNA: TGTGCCAGCAGCCTACAGGGACAAGGGCCCTACGAGCAGTACTTC. Amino acids: CASSLQGQGPYEQYF. The chain is built from TRBV4-2 and TRBJ2-7; tentatively, D is TRBD1 (6 bases). CDR3 length: 15 residues. CDR1 is LGHNA and CDR2 is YNFKEQ in the germline V gene. Between the trimmed V and J ends, which lost 4 bases and 2 bases, there was a span of 15 bases.

This clone was found once. The J gene is TRBJ2-7, the V gene TRBV7-9, with D unresolved. The CDR3 contains 16 residues. In germline, CDR1 is SEHNR, CDR2 FQNEAQ (reference sequence). V was pared by 2 bases and J by 6 bases, with 20 bases between. The CDR3 loop reads CASSLSLLPTSVEQYF. The CDR3 DNA is TGTGCCAGCAGCTTAAGTCTTTTGCCGACTTCCGTCGAGCAGTACTTC.

The rearrangement uses TRBV7-8 and TRBJ1-4; possibly TRBD1 for D (5 bases). Trimming pared 6 bases from V and 3 bases from J, leaving 11 bases between. Germline V gives CDR1 SGHVS, CDR2 FQNEAQ. This CDR3 has 14 residues. CDR3 amino acids: CASRPGRPNEKLFF. The CDR3 DNA sequence: TGTGCCAGCAGACCGGGACGGCCTAATGAAAAACTGTTTTTT.

The chain combines TRBV12-5 with TRBJ1-5, with no clear D. CDR3 length: 20 amino acids. Trimming removed 7 bases at V and 0 bases at J, with 28 bases between. From germline, CDR1 is LGHNT and CDR2 FRNRAP. The CDR3 coding sequence is TGTGCTAGTGACCAACCCGGGCACCTCCTCTCATTCTATAGCAATCAGCCCCAGCATTTT. Amino acid sequence: CASDQPGHLLSFYSNQPQHF.

The V gene is TRBV2, the J gene TRBJ2-2; D may be TRBD1 or TRBD2 (5 bases each). The CDR3 has 12 amino acids. Germline V gene sequence: CDR1 SNHLY, CDR2 FYNNEI. The V end lost 1 base, the J end lost 9 bases, and 6 bases lay between the germline ends. The CDR3 is CASSEVGRELFF. CDR3 bases: TGTGCCAGCAGTGAAGTGGGACGGGAGCTGTTTTTT. The full variable domain, in which reference TRBV2 and TRBJ2-2 provide the parts outside the CDR3, is EPEVTQTPSHQVTQMGQEVILRCVPISNHLYFYWYRQILGQKVEFLVSFYNNEISEKSEIFDDQFSVERPDGSNFTLKIRSTKLEDSAMYFCASSEVGRELFFGEGSRLTVL.

Concerning this clone: At one boundary the junction diverges from the germline segment, which might be a read error. The V gene is TRBV6-1, the J gene TRBJ1-2, with TRBD1 matching over 7 bases. The CDR3 is 16 residues long. CDR1 and CDR2 from the germline V gene are MNHNS and SASEGT. The CDR3 bases are TGTGCCAGCACTGAAACCAACCGGGACAGATACTATGGCTACACCTTC. Translating gives CASTETNRDRYYGYTF.

The CDR3 region has the DNA TGTGCCAGCAGGCCCGGGAGCTCCTACAATGAGCAGTTCTTC. Translation gives CASRPGSSYNEQFF. The chain joins TRBV28 to TRBJ2-1; D is possibly TRBD2 (6 bases). The CDR3 covers 14 residues. CDR1 and CDR2 (germline): MDHEN, SYDVKM. Trimming took off 6 bases at V and 0 bases at J, with 9 bases between the two ends. The entire variable domain, with the rest obtained from reference TRBV28 and TRBJ2-1, is as follows: DVKVTQSSRYLVKRTGEKVFLECVQDMDHENMFWYRQDPGLGLRLIYFSYDVKMKEKGDIPEGYSVSREKKERFSLILESASTNQTSMYLCASRPGSSYNEQFFGPGTRLTVL.

The rearrangement uses TRBV5-1 and TRBJ2-7, with TRBD2 matching over 10 bases. The CDR3 extends over 15 amino acids. The V segment lost 0 bases and the J segment 12 bases; nucleotides outside the gene matches: 12. CDR1 and CDR2 from the germline V gene are SGHRS and YFSETQ. The CDR3 DNA reads TGCGCCAGCAGCTTGGATTATGTCACTAGCGGGGTCGGGTACTTC. Its protein product is CASSLDYVTSGVGYF.

The chain uses TRBV6-4 and TRBJ1-4, with TRBD1 matching 7 bases. The CDR3 sequence is 17 residues long. The germline gives CDR1 MRHNA, CDR2 SNTAGT. The junction had 9 bases not matched to a gene; V was cut back by 0 bases and J by 5 bases. This CDR3 is CASSDSSRTGENEKLFF. CDR3 nucleotides: TGTGCCAGCAGTGACTCGAGCCGGACAGGCGAAAATGAAAAACTGTTTTTT.

The chain recombines TRBV25-1 with TRBJ2-7; weak D call: TRBD2 (6 bases). The CDR3 consists of 16 residues. V lost 1 base and J lost 6, with 19 bases in between. The V gene's germline CDR1 is MGHDK and CDR2 SYGVNS. CDR3 amino acids: CASSELGGKGLGEQYF. In DNA form, the CDR3 reads TGTGCCAGCAGTGAATTGGGGGGTAAGGGGCTTGGCGAGCAGTACTTC.

The V and J genes are TRBV9 and TRBJ2-1, with 8 bases lining up with TRBD2. This CDR3 comprises 18 residues. The J segment lost 2 bases and the V segment lost 3 bases, leaving 13 bases of the junction unmatched. CDR1 and CDR2 from the germline V gene are SGDLS and YYNGEE. The CDR3 is CASSGQGKGSGAYNEQFF. The DNA for the CDR3 is TGTGCCAGCAGCGGCCAAGGGAAGGGTAGCGGGGCCTACAATGAGCAGTTCTTC.

The chain joins TRBV5-1 to TRBJ1-2; 7 bases line up with TRBD1. In germline, CDR1 is SGHRS, CDR2 YFSETQ. V shed 4 bases, J shed 6 bases, and the junction held 3 bases outside the gene matches. The CDR3 is 12 residues long. CDR3 in amino acids: CASSVQGNGYTF. The CDR3 DNA reads as TGCGCCAGCAGCGTACAGGGGAATGGCTACACCTTC.

The CDR3 reads CASSAVRGQGYGYTF. The CDR3, as DNA: TGTGCCAGCAGTGCCGTCAGGGGGCAGGGCTATGGCTACACCTTC. V gene TRBV6-1 combines with J gene TRBJ1-2, with 8 bases aligning to TRBD1. V lost 4 bases to trimming and J lost 4 bases; unmatched junction nucleotides: 8. Germline V gene sequence: CDR1 MNHNS, CDR2 SASEGT. This CDR3 is built from 15 residues.

The V gene is TRBV16, the J gene TRBJ1-1; D is unresolved. CDR1 KGHSY and CDR2 FQNENV come from the germline V gene. V was clipped by 5 bases and J by 1 base, with 8 bases between them. There are 13 residues in the CDR3. The CDR3 bases are TGTGCCAGCAGCGATCAGGAGAACACTGAAGCTTTCTTT. Amino acid sequence: CASSDQENTEAFF.

The rearrangement links TRBV4-2 to TRBJ2-1; D is uncertain. With 1 base removed from V and 10 bases from J, the gap between germline ends came to 11 bases. The CDR3 consists of 13 residues. Germline CDR1 LGHNA, CDR2 YNFKEQ. CDR3 DNA: TGTGCCAGCAGCCAAGCACCTTACCTAGAGCAGTTCTTC. Translation: CASSQAPYLEQFF.

This clone was found a few times. This chain joins TRBV18 and TRBJ1-1; 7 nucleotides line up with TRBD1. The CDR3 extends over 14 amino acids. After removal of 6 bases from V and 4 bases from J, the junction contained 8 bases not matched to a gene. The germline CDR1 and CDR2 sequences are KGHSH and LQKENI. The CDR3 nucleotides read TGTGCCAGCTCTCCAACAGGGGTCGGCACTGAAGCTTTCTTT. Its translation is CASSPTGVGTEAFF.

The CDR3: CASSRLGQFSSYEQYF. CDR3 nucleotide sequence: TGTGCCAGCAGCCGATTGGGACAGTTTAGCTCCTACGAGCAGTACTTC. The genes are TRBV7-9 and TRBJ2-7, with 7 bases matching TRBD1. Germline V gene lookup returns CDR1 SEHNR and CDR2 FQNEAQ (reference sequence). The CDR3 sequence is 16 residues long. The J segment lost 0 bases and the V segment lost 5 bases, leaving 10 bases of the junction unmatched. The complete variable domain, with remaining parts taken from reference TRBV7-9 and TRBJ2-7, reads DTGVSQNPRHKITKRGQNVTFRCDPISEHNRLYWYRQTLGQGPEFLTYFQNEAQLEKSRLLSDRFSAERPKGSFSTLEIQRTEQGDSAMYLCASSRLGQFSSYEQYFGPGTRLTVT.

This chain uses TRBV7-2 with TRBJ1-5; no definite D call. V was clipped by 1 base and J by 0 bases, with 7 bases between them. The CDR3 is 15 residues long. CDR1 and CDR2 (germline): SGHTA, FQGNSA. CDR3 sequence: CASSLDPASNQPQHF. The CDR3, as DNA: TGTGCCAGCAGCTTAGACCCTGCTAGCAATCAGCCCCAGCATTTT.

The chain uses TRBV7-2 and TRBJ2-7; TRBD2 agrees at 13 bases. The trim removed 5 bases at V and 6 bases at J, leaving 7 bases unmatched. The CDR3 is made up of 15 amino acids. In germline, CDR1 is SGHTA, CDR2 FQGNSA. Written as DNA, the CDR3 is TGTGCCAGCAGCCCTACTAGCGGGAGGGCCCGCGAGCAGTACTTC. Translation gives CASSPTSGRAREQYF.

Of note for this clone: Other nucleotide sequences in the sample specify the same CDR3. The CDR3 bases are TGTGCCAGCAGGCCCGGACAGGGGGGGCAAGAGACCCAGTACTTC. It specifies CASRPGQGGQETQYF. The V call is TRBV6-1, the J call TRBJ2-5, with TRBD1 identical over 10 bases. Trimming cost V 6 bases and J 2 bases; bases outside gene matches: 6. The germline CDR1 and CDR2 sequences are MNHNS and SASEGT. The CDR3 covers 15 residues.